These 30 T cell receptor beta chains were all obtained from the same sample, sequenced in a study of T-cell reconstitution after alpha-beta-depleted transplantation in children. The TCRbeta library was prepared with unique molecular identifiers. TCRdb reanalysed the PCR reads using MiXCR and keeps one entry per CDR3 protein. The sample lists some 440,000 distinct CDR3 sequences, 16% seen once, with roughly 27% in the top ten. Sequences were derived from PBMCs, mostly from graft donor cells, sampled 360 days after TCRalphabeta/CD19-depleted stem cell transplant. The receptor set was obtained from a boy under three years old who had a stem cell transplant for Wiskott-Aldrich syndrome, so the T cells may come from the graft donor.

The chain combines TRBV20-1 with TRBJ1-5; D gene uncertain. There are 14 residues in the CDR3. V was trimmed by 1 base and J by 3 bases, leaving 10 bases between them. From germline, CDR1 is DFQATT and CDR2 SNEGSKA (reference sequence). The CDR3 region has the DNA TGCAGTGCTAGAGGAGGGTTTAACAATCAGCCCCAGCATTTT. This translates into CSARGGFNNQPQHF.

The chain uses TRBV5-1 and TRBJ2-6, with unresolved D. V was clipped by 1 base and J by 0 bases, with 5 bases between them. CDR1 and CDR2 from the germline V gene are SGHRS and YFSETQ. The CDR3 has 15 amino acids. Here the CDR3 reads CASSLTTSGANVLTF. The DNA of the CDR3 is TGCGCCAGCAGCTTGACCACCTCTGGGGCCAACGTCCTGACTTTC.

The chain is built from TRBV12-3 or TRBV12-4 and TRBJ2-7; D is undetermined. The CDR3 length is 14 residues. V lost 5 bases to trimming and J lost 3 bases, with 14 bases between them. CDR3 nucleotides: TGTGCCAGCAGTCCCGTACGGGCTAGCTACGAGCAGTACTTC. This codes for CASSPVRASYEQYF.

J is TRBJ2-5 and V is TRBV5-1; TRBD2 might be the D (6 bases). The germline gives CDR1 SGHRS, CDR2 YFSETQ. The CDR3 spans 17 residues. V lost 0 bases, J lost 5 bases, and 20 bases lay in between. The CDR3 DNA reads as TGCGCCAGCAGCTTGGGGGGACGGCTACGAGCGGGTGAGACCCAGTACTTC. The encoded protein is CASSLGGRLRAGETQYF.

In regard to this clonotype: A read error may account for a junction end that differs from germline. This rearrangement joins TRBV5-1 to TRBJ2-1, with D perhaps matching TRBD1 or TRBD2 (5 bases each). CDR1 SGHRS and CDR2 YFSETQ come from the germline V gene. This CDR3 region has 18 residues. This CDR3 reads CASSLVSLAWGTHNEHFF. DNA for the CDR3: TGCGCCAGCAGCTTGGTATCCTTAGCGTGGGGGACCCACAATGAGCACTTCTTC.

V gene TRBV4-1 combines with J gene TRBJ2-2; D is unclear. Germline loops: CDR1 MGHRA, CDR2 YSYEKL. CDR3 length equals 16 residues. Trimming cost V 9 bases and J 0 bases, with 17 bases left between them. This CDR3 is CASKNKDATNTGELFF. The CDR3 DNA sequence: TGCGCCAGTAAAAACAAGGACGCGACGAACACCGGGGAGCTGTTTTTT.

This chain uses TRBV5-1 with TRBJ2-3; TRBD2 matches 13 bases. Germline loops: CDR1 SGHRS, CDR2 YFSETQ. There are 15 residues in the CDR3. J lost 4 bases, V lost 4 bases, and 3 bases had no gene match. The CDR3 here is CASSTTSGGADTQYF. The CDR3 region has the DNA TGCGCCAGCAGCACCACTAGCGGGGGGGCAGATACGCAGTATTTT.

This clonotype has just a few counts. V is TRBV12-3 or TRBV12-4 and J is TRBJ2-4; weak D call: TRBD2 (5 bases). The CDR3 contains 15 residues. V lost 6 bases to trimming and J lost 3 bases, with 15 bases between them. The CDR3 is CASSFWTGSKNIQYF. The CDR3 DNA follows: TGTGCCAGCAGCTTTTGGACGGGGAGCAAAAACATTCAGTACTTC.

This clonotype turned up a few times. CDR3 sequence: CASSNTHLPGELFF. CDR3 nucleotide sequence: TGTGCCAGCAGTAACACCCACCTTCCCGGGGAGCTGTTTTTT. The V and J genes are TRBV12-3 or TRBV12-4 and TRBJ2-2; the D is unclear. The germline V and J ends were trimmed by 5 bases and 6 bases, with 13 bases remaining between them. The CDR3 sequence is 14 residues long.

This clonotype has just a few counts. The J gene is TRBJ2-3, the V gene TRBV12-3 or TRBV12-4, with 8 bases lining up with TRBD2. CDR3 length: 18 residues. The V and J ends lost 7 bases and 4 bases, in that order; junction bases with no gene match: 19. The CDR3 loop is CASNPGGGGKRSADTQYF. The CDR3, as DNA: TGTGCCAGCAACCCGGGGGGCGGGGGGAAGAGGTCCGCAGATACGCAGTATTTT.

The chain combines TRBV7-2 with TRBJ2-3; 7 bases fit TRBD1. Germline CDR1 reads SGHTA; CDR2 reads FQGNSA. The CDR3 extends over 17 amino acids. Trimming removed 3 bases from V and 1 base from J; junction bases left unmatched: 10. The CDR3 reads CASSFGTGTEGTDTQYF. CDR3 coding DNA: TGTGCCAGCAGCTTCGGGACCGGGACAGAAGGCACAGATACGCAGTATTTT.

This chain joins TRBV29-1 and TRBJ2-3; 7 bases map to TRBD2. Per the germline V gene, CDR1 is SQVTM and CDR2 is ANQGSEA. J was trimmed by 6 bases and V by 8 bases; bases with no gene match: 17. This CDR3 has 15 amino acids. The CDR3 region has the DNA TGCAGCCCGCTGGTGAGCGGGAAGGGATGGGATACGCAGTATTTT. Its protein product is CSPLVSGKGWDTQYF.

The table lists this clonotype with many counts. V and J are TRBV28 and TRBJ2-6; D remains unclear. V was trimmed by 6 bases and J by 2 bases, leaving 11 bases between them. CDR3 length equals 15 residues. The V gene's germline CDR1 is MDHEN and CDR2 SYDVKM. The DNA for the CDR3 is TGTGCCAGCAGGGAAGGGAAGACTGGGGCCAACGTCCTGACTTTC. Amino acids: CASREGKTGANVLTF.

The V and J genes are TRBV10-3 and TRBJ2-3; D is uncertain. V was cut by 3 bases and J by 7 bases, with 8 bases left in between. The CDR3 loop spans 12 amino acids. CDR1 and CDR2 (germline): ENHRY, SYGVKD. CDR3 amino acids: CAISESVNTQYF. The CDR3 nucleotides read TGTGCCATCAGTGAATCGGTAAATACGCAGTATTTT.

This clonotype occurred a few times. V is TRBV12-3 or TRBV12-4 and J is TRBJ2-6; the match to TRBD1 covers 8 bases. The CDR3 contains 16 residues. Trimming took 6 bases from V and 2 from J; bases not matched to a gene: 6. The CDR3 sequence is CASRPQGEAGANVLTF. CDR3 bases: TGTGCCAGCAGGCCACAGGGGGAGGCTGGGGCCAACGTCCTGACTTTC.

V and J are TRBV7-9 and TRBJ2-1; 7 bases fit TRBD2. The germline V gene encodes CDR1 SEHNR and CDR2 FQNEAQ (reference sequence). Trimming at V came to 5 bases and at J to 0 bases, leaving 4 bases not matched to a gene. This CDR3 is 15 amino acids long. CDR3 loop: CASSVPGGSYNEQFF. The CDR3 DNA sequence: TGTGCCAGCAGCGTACCGGGGGGCTCCTACAATGAGCAGTTCTTC.

This clonotype was recorded a few times. The chain is built from TRBV10-2 and TRBJ2-1; 11 nucleotides line up with TRBD2. The trim removed 6 bases at V and 1 base at J, leaving 5 bases unmatched. CDR3 size: 16 residues. Germline V gene sequence: CDR1 WSHSY, CDR2 SAAADI. The CDR3 here is CASRHPSGRSYNEQFF. CDR3 nucleotides: TGCGCCAGCAGGCACCCTAGCGGGAGGTCCTACAATGAGCAGTTCTTC.

This clonotype was seen more than once but under ten times. J is TRBJ2-3 and V is TRBV10-3, with D unresolved. This CDR3 region has 13 residues. Germline V gene lookup returns CDR1 ENHRY and CDR2 SYGVKD. The V end was cut by 7 bases, the J end by 1 base, with 9 bases between. CDR3 residues: CAIKGTRTDTQYF. DNA for the CDR3: TGTGCCATCAAGGGCACCCGCACAGATACGCAGTATTTT.

This clonotype was found a few times. The chain uses TRBV28 and TRBJ2-7; D perhaps matches TRBD2 (5 bases). Between the trimmed V and J ends, which lost 6 bases and 4 bases, there was a span of 19 bases. CDR1 and CDR2 from the germline V gene are MDHEN and SYDVKM. The length of the CDR3 is 15 residues. CDR3 residues: CASRAGLPVSYEQYF. In DNA, the CDR3 is TGTGCCAGCAGGGCCGGACTTCCCGTGTCGTACGAGCAGTACTTC.

This clonotype appeared many times. The chain's CDR3 is CAISVNRGFSYEQYF. The CDR3, as DNA: TGTGCCATCAGTGTTAACAGGGGATTCTCCTACGAGCAGTACTTC. V and J are TRBV10-3 and TRBJ2-7, with 7 bases aligning to TRBD1. Germline trimming cut 4 bases from V and 0 bases from J; bases unmatched to any gene: 6. Per germline, CDR1 ENHRY and CDR2 SYGVKD. The CDR3 sequence is 15 residues long.

The CDR3 region is CASSYGQGDGYTF. The DNA of the CDR3 is TGTGCCAGCAGTTACGGACAGGGGGATGGCTACACCTTC. The genes are TRBV6-5 and TRBJ1-2; 10 positions agree with TRBD1. CDR1 is MNHEY and CDR2 is SVGAGI in the germline V gene. V shed 2 bases, J shed 6 bases, and the junction held 0 bases outside the gene matches. This CDR3 contains 13 residues.

The chain has TRBV20-1 and TRBJ1-1; no reliable D call. This CDR3 has 12 amino acids. CDR1 is DFQATT and CDR2 is SNEGSKA in the germline V gene (reference sequence). The ends were cut back, 2 bases at V and 0 bases at J, with 4 bases in the middle. Here the CDR3 reads CSARWVNTEAFF. CDR3 nucleotides: TGCAGTGCTAGATGGGTGAACACTGAAGCTTTCTTT.

The chain combines TRBV12-3 or TRBV12-4 with TRBJ2-3; perhaps TRBD2 as D (5 bases). The CDR3 length is 15 residues. Trimming took off 3 bases at V and 0 bases at J, with 10 bases between the two ends. The CDR3 is CASSFDGVSTDTQYF. The CDR3, as DNA: TGTGCCAGCAGTTTCGACGGGGTTAGCACAGATACGCAGTATTTT.

The chain joins TRBV4-1 to TRBJ1-1; D may be TRBD1 (6 bases). Germline loops: CDR1 MGHRA, CDR2 YSYEKL. The CDR3 is 16 residues long. Trimming cost V 0 bases and J 1 base, with 12 bases left between them. CDR3 sequence: CASSQDSRDKNTEAFF. The DNA for the CDR3 is TGCGCCAGCAGCCAAGATTCCCGGGACAAGAACACTGAAGCTTTCTTT.

This chain links TRBV7-9 with TRBJ2-7; TRBD2 agrees at 7 bases. The CDR3 spans 15 residues. Germline V gene lookup returns CDR1 SEHNR and CDR2 FQNEAQ (reference sequence). V lost 6 bases to trimming and J lost 4 bases; unmatched junction nucleotides: 12. The CDR3 region is CASSSLADSTYEQYF. The CDR3 DNA reads TGTGCCAGCAGTTCCCTAGCGGATTCAACGTACGAGCAGTACTTC.

This clonotype turned up a few times. This chain joins TRBV12-3 or TRBV12-4 and TRBJ2-7, with D perhaps TRBD1 or TRBD2 (6 bases each). V lost 6 bases and J lost 5, with 20 bases in between. The CDR3 spans 15 residues. The CDR3 here is CASSPVRGARHEQYF. In DNA, the CDR3 is TGTGCCAGCAGCCCTGTAAGGGGGGCCCGACACGAGCAGTACTTC.

This clonotype was counted between two and nine times. The V call is TRBV4-2, the J call TRBJ2-4; the D is unclear. The CDR3 totals 16 residues. Looked up from germline, CDR1 is LGHNA and CDR2 is YNFKEQ. Trimming stripped 1 base from V and 0 bases from J, with 10 bases between. The CDR3 protein is CASSQVGALAKNIQYF. The CDR3 nucleotides read TGTGCCAGCAGCCAAGTCGGTGCCCTAGCCAAAAACATTCAGTACTTC.

This clonotype has only a few counts. The chain joins TRBV28 to TRBJ1-1; unclear D gene. CDR3 length equals 15 residues. Between the trimmed V and J ends, which lost 7 bases and 0 bases, there was a span of 15 bases. Germline values: CDR1 MDHEN, CDR2 SYDVKM. CDR3 DNA: TGTGCCAGCAACCATTGGGTACAGATGAACACTGAAGCTTTCTTT. This encodes CASNHWVQMNTEAFF. The whole variable domain, remainder taken from reference TRBV28 and TRBJ1-1, is DVKVTQSSRYLVKRTGEKVFLECVQDMDHENMFWYRQDPGLGLRLIYFSYDVKMKEKGDIPEGYSVSREKKERFSLILESASTNQTSMYLCASNHWVQMNTEAFFGQGTRLTVV.

The rearrangement uses TRBV5-1 and TRBJ2-1; maybe TRBD2 (5 bases). Germline V gene data show CDR1 as SGHRS and CDR2 as YFSETQ. This CDR3 is 13 amino acids long. Deletions cut 4 bases from V and 9 bases from J, with 14 bases between. This chain's CDR3 is CASSHGGVGEQFF. CDR3 nucleotide sequence: TGCGCCAGCAGCCACGGAGGTGTTGGTGAGCAGTTCTTC.

The V gene is TRBV12-3 or TRBV12-4, the J gene TRBJ2-5, with TRBD1 as a possible D gene (5 bases). The CDR3 runs 13 residues. V was shortened by 7 bases and J by 2 bases, with 11 bases between the two germline ends. The CDR3 region has the DNA TGTGCCAGCACCCTGGACATGCAAGAGACCCAGTACTTC. Its protein is CASTLDMQETQYF.